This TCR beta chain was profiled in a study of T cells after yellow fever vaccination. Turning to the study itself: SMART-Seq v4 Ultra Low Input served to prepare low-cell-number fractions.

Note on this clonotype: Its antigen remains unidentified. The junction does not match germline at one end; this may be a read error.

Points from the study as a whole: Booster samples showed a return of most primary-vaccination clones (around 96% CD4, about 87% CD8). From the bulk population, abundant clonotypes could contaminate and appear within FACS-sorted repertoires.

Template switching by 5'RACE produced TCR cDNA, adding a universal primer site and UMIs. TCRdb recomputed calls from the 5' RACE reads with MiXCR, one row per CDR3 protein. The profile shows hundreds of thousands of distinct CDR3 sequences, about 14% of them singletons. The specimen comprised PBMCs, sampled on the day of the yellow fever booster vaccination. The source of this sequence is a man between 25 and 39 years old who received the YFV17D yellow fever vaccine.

The CDR3 nucleotides read TGTGCCGGCAGTTTGGCGGGAGGAAAGTACGAGCAGTACTTC. It yields the protein CAGSLAGGKYEQYF. V is TRBV28 and J is TRBJ2-7, with 8 bases lining up with TRBD2. The CDR3 extends over 14 amino acids. CDR1 and CDR2 (germline): MDHEN, SYDVKM.